This record concerns one TCR beta chain sequence. The entry originates in a study of CD8 T cells in Susac syndrome. An input of roughly 0.5 to 1 ug of RNA was subjected to reverse transcription using random hexamers. TCRdb called the immunoSEQ multiplex PCR reads again in MiXCR, with one record for every CDR3 protein. Of around 80,000 distinct CDR3 sequences in the sample, about 94% were seen once. From blood CD8+ and CD4+ T cells, TCR beta sequences were generated. Bulk CD8+ and CD4+ cells came from magnetic negative isolation; CD8+ TEMRA by FACS. This sequence originates from a human donor in good health. Sequenced sample: CD8+ T cells from PBMCs.

In nucleotides, the CDR3 is TGTGCCAGCTCACCAAAAACAGGAGGTCCTTTTTCACCCCTCCACTTT. Protein product: CASSPKTGGPFSPLHF. This rearrangement joins TRBV18 to TRBJ1-6, with D possibly matching TRBD1 (5 bases). The ends were cut back, 2 bases at V and 9 bases at J, with 17 bases in the middle. CDR3 length: 16 amino acids. Germline-derived CDR1 and CDR2 are KGHSH and LQKENI.